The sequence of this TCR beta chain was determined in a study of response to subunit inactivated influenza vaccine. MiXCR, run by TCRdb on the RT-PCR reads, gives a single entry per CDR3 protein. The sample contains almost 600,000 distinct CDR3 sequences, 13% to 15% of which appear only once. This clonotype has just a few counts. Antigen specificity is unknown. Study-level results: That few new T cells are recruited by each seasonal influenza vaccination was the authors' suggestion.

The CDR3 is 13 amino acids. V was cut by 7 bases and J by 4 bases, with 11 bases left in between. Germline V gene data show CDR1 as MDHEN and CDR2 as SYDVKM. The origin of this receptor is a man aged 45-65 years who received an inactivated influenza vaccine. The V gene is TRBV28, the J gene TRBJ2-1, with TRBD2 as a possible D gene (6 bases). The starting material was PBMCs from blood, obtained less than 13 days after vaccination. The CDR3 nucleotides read TGTGCCAGCACCTGGGGACTTTACAATGAGCAGTTCTTC. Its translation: CASTWGLYNEQFF.